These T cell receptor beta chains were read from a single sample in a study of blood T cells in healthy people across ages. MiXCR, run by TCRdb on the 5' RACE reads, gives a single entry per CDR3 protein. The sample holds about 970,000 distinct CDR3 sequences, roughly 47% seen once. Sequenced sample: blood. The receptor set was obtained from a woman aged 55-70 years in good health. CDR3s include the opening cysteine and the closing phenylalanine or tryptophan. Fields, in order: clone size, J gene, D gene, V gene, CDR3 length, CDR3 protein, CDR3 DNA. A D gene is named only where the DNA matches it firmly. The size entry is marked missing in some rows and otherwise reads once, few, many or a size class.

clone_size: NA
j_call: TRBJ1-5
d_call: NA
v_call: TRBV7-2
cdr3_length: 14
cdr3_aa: CASSLKGADRPQHF
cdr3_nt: TGTGCCAGCAGCTTAAAAGGGGCCGATCGGCCCCAGCATTTT

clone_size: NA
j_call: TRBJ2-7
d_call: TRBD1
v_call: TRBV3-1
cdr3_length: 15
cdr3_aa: CASRFGQGASYEQYF
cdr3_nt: TGTGCCAGCAGATTCGGACAGGGGGCTTCCTACGAGCAGTACTTC

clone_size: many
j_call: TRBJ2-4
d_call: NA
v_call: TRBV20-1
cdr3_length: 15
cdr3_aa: CSANPPSRAKNIQYF
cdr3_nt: TGCAGTGCAAATCCCCCCTCACGAGCCAAAAACATTCAGTACTTC

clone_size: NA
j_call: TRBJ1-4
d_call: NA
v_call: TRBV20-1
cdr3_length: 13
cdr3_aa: CSAGPGHGEKLFF
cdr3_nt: TGCAGTGCTGGGCCAGGGCACGGCGAAAAACTGTTTTTT

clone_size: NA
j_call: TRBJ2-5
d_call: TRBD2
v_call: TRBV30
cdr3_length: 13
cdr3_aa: CAWGLVPGETQYF
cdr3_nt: TGTGCCTGGGGACTAGTGCCAGGGGAGACCCAGTACTTC

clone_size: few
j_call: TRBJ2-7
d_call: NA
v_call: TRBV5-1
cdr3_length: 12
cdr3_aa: CASSLEFHEQYF
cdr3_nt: TGCGCCAGCAGCTTGGAGTTCCACGAGCAGTACTTC

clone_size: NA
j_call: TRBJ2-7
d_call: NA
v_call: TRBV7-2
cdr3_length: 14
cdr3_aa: CASSLVSGFYEQYF
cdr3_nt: TGTGCCAGCAGCTTAGTTTCGGGTTTTTACGAGCAGTACTTC

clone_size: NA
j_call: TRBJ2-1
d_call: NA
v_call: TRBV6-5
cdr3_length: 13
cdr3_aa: CASSYGRGNEQFF
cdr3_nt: TGTGCCAGCAGTTACGGGCGCGGTAATGAGCAGTTCTTC

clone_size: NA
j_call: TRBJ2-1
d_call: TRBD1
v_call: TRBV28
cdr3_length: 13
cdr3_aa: CASWRDRDNEQFF
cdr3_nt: TGTGCCAGCTGGAGGGACAGGGACAATGAGCAGTTCTTC

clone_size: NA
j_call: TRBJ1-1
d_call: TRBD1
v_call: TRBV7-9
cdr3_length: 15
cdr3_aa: CASSKKGGSGTEAFF
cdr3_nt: TGTGCCAGCAGCAAAAAAGGGGGCTCGGGCACTGAAGCTTTCTTT

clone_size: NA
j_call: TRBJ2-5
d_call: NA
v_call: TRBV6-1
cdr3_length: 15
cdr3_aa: CASSDRDGTQETQYF
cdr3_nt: TGTGCCAGCAGTGATCGGGACGGAACCCAAGAGACCCAGTACTTC

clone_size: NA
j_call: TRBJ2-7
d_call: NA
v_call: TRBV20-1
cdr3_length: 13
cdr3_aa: CSARGPNLGEQYF
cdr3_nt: TGCAGTGCTAGAGGGCCAAACTTGGGCGAGCAGTACTTC

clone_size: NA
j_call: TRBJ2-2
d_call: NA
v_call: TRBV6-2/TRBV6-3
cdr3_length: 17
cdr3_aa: CASSYPPGSADTGELFF
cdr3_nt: TGTGCCAGCAGTTACCCCCCTGGGAGCGCGGACACCGGGGAGCTGTTTTTT

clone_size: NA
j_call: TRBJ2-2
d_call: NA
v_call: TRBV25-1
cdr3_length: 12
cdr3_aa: CASRGGPGELFF
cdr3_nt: TGTGCCAGCAGGGGGGGTCCTGGGGAGCTGTTTTTT

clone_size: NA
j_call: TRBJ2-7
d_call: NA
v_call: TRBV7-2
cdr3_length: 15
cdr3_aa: CASSLAGRAGNEQYF
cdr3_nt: TGTGCCAGCAGCTTAGCTGGCAGGGCTGGCAATGAGCAGTACTTC

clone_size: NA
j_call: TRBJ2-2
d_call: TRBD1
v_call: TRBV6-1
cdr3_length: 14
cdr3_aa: CASRQNRGTGELFF
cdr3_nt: TGTGCCAGCAGACAAAACAGGGGAACCGGGGAGCTGTTTTTT

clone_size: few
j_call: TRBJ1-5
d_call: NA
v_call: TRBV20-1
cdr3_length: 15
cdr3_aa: CSASVGDLSNQPQHF
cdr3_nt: TGCAGTGCTAGTGTGGGGGATTTGAGCAATCAGCCCCAGCATTTT

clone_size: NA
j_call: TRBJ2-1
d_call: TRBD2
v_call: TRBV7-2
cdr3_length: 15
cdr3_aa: CAGSLTGLAGGPQFF
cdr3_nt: TGTGCCGGCAGCTTAACGGGACTAGCGGGAGGCCCACAGTTCTTC

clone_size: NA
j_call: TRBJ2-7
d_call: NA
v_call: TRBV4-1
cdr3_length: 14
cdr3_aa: CASSQGPGWHEQYF
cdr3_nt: TGCGCCAGCAGCCAAGGGCCAGGGTGGCACGAGCAGTACTTC

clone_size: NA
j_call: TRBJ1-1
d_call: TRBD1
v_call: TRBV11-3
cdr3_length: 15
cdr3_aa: CASSLGGTANTEAFF
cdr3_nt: TGTGCCAGCAGCTTAGGTGGGACAGCGAACACTGAAGCTTTCTTT

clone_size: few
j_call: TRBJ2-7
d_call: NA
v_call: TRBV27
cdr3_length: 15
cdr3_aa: CASSLSWVSSYEQYF
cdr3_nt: TGTGCCAGCAGTTTATCATGGGTATCCTCCTACGAGCAGTACTTC

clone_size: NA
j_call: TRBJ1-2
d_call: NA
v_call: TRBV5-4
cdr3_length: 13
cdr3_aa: CASSLNVNYGYTF
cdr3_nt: TGTGCCAGCAGCTTGAACGTTAACTATGGCTACACCTTC

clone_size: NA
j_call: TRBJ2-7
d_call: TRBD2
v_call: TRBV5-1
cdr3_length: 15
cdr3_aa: CASSFQASGNYEQYF
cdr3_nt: TGCGCCAGCAGCTTTCAGGCTAGCGGGAACTACGAGCAGTACTTC

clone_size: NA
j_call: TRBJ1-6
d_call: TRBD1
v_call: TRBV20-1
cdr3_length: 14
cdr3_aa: CSARPRTGPSPLHF
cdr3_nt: TGCAGTGCTAGGCCGCGGACAGGACCATCACCCCTCCACTTT

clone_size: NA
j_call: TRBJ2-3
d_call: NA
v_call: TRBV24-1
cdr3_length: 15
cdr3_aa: CATSDAMVGLDTQYF
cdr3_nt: TGTGCCACCAGTGATGCAATGGTGGGACTAGATACGCAGTATTTT

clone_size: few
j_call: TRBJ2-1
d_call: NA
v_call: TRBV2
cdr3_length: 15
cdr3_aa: CASRGVVSTYNEQFF
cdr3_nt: TGTGCCAGCAGGGGAGTGGTTTCGACCTACAATGAGCAGTTCTTC

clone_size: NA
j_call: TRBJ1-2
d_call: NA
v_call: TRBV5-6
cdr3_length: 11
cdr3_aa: CASARVRRYTF
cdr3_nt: TGTGCCAGCGCCCGAGTTCGACGCTACACCTTC

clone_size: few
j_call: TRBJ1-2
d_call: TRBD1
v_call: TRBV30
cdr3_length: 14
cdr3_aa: CAWSKTKGAYGYTF
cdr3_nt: TGTGCCTGGAGCAAAACGAAGGGGGCCTATGGCTACACCTTC

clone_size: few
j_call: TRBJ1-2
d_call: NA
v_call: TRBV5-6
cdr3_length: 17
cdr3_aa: CASSLPREMISNYGYTF
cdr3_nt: TGTGCCAGCAGCTTGCCGCGTGAAATGATCTCTAACTATGGCTACACCTTC

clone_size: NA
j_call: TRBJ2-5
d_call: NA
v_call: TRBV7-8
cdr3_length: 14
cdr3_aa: CASSVDSTGETQYF
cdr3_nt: TGTGCCAGCAGCGTGGATTCCACGGGGGAGACCCAGTACTTC

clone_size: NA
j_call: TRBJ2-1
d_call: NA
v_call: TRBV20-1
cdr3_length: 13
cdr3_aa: CSAARDPHNEQFF
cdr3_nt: TGCAGTGCTGCGAGGGACCCGCACAATGAGCAGTTCTTC

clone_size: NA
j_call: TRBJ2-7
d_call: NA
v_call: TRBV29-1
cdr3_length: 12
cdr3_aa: CSVEVLTSEQYF
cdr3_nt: TGCAGCGTTGAAGTCCTCACATCCGAGCAGTACTTC

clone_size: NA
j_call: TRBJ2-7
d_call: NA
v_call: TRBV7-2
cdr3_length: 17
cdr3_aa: CASSLRVSLSSSYEQYF
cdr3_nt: TGTGCCAGCAGCTTAAGAGTTTCTCTCTCGAGCTCCTACGAGCAGTACTTC

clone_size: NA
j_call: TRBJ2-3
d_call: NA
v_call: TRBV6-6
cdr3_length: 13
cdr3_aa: CASVGTYTDTQYF
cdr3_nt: TGTGCCAGCGTGGGCACCTACACAGATACGCAGTATTTT

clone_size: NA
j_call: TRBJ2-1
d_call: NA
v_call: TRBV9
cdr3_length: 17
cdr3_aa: CASSPQSGTGASNEQFF
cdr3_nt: TGTGCCAGCAGTCCCCAATCCGGGACTGGAGCCAGCAATGAGCAGTTCTTC

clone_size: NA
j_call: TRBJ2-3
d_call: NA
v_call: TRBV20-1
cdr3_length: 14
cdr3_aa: CSARDEGGTDTQYF
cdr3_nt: TGCAGTGCTAGAGATGAGGGAGGCACAGATACGCAGTATTTT

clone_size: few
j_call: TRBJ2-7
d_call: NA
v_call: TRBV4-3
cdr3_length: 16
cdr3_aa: CASSQDLWGLPYEQYF
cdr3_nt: TGCGCCAGCAGCCAAGATCTATGGGGACTGCCCTACGAGCAGTACTTC

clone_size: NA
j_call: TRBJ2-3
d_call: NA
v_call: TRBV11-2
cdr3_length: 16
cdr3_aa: CASSFGISSGTDTQYF
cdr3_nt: TGTGCCAGCAGCTTCGGAATATCTAGCGGCACAGATACGCAGTATTTT

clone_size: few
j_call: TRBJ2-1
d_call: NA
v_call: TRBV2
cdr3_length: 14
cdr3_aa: CASSRGFQDGEQFF
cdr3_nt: TGTGCCAGCAGCCGCGGGTTCCAGGACGGTGAGCAGTTCTTC

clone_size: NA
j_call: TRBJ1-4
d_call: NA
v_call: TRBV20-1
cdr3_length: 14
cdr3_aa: CSAAQGLRNEKLFF
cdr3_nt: TGCAGTGCTGCCCAGGGATTGAGGAATGAAAAACTGTTTTTT

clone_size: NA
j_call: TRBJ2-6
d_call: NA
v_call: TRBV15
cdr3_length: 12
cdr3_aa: CAASILANVLTF
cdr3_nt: TGTGCCGCCAGCATCCTCGCCAACGTCCTGACTTTC

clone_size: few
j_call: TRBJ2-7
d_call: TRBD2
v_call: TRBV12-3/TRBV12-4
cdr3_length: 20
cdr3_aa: CASSKALRTSGPSGVYEQYF
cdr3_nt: TGTGCCAGCAGTAAAGCGTTGCGAACTAGCGGGCCGTCAGGGGTTTACGAGCAGTACTTC

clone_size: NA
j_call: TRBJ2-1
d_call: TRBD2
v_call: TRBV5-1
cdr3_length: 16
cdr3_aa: CASSFSSGGASDEQFF
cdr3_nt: TGCGCCAGCAGCTTCTCTAGCGGGGGGGCAAGCGATGAGCAGTTCTTC

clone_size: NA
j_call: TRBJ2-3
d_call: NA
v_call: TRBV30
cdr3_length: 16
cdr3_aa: CAWSVMVGPGTDTQYF
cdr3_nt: TGTGCCTGGAGTGTAATGGTGGGACCCGGCACAGATACGCAGTATTTT

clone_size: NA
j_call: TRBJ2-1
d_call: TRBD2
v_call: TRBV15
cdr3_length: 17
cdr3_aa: CATSRDLAGGSYNEQFF
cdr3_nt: TGTGCCACCAGCAGAGATTTGGCGGGAGGCTCCTACAATGAGCAGTTCTTC

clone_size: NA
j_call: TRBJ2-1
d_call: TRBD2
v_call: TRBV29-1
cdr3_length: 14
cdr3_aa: CSGGLAGGRNEQFF
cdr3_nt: TGCAGCGGGGGACTAGCGGGAGGTCGAAATGAGCAGTTCTTC